The 24 T cell receptor beta chains reported below all come from one sample, sequenced in a study of cytomegalovirus exposure and HLA in healthy donors. Method: immunoSEQ multiplex PCR; TCRdb's copy keeps in-frame clones and lacks some. This sample carries about 160,000 clones, 70% to 90% of them seen once, and the ten largest clones take over 2%. Sequencing input: PBMCs. The receptors were gathered from a man younger than 45 in good health and CMV-seropositive.

V usage is TRBV4-1 and J usage is TRBJ2-1; TRBD1 is a possible D gene (6 bases). The CDR3 has 14 amino acids. Between the trimmed V and J ends, which lost 1 base and 7 bases, there was a span of 11 bases. CDR1 and CDR2 from the germline V gene are MGHRA and YSYEKL. CDR3 sequence reads: CASSQAGVVNEQFF. CDR3 nucleotide sequence: TGCGCCAGCAGCCAAGCAGGGGTGGTTAATGAGCAGTTCTTC.

The chain recombines TRBV19 with TRBJ1-2, with D possibly matching TRBD1 (5 bases). Germline loops: CDR1 LNHDA, CDR2 SQIVND (reference sequence). V was cut by 4 bases and J by 0 bases, with 9 bases left in between. This CDR3 has 14 residues. The CDR3 DNA reads TGTGCCAGTAGTACAACAGGTACTAACTATGGCTACACCTTC. This translates into CASSTTGTNYGYTF.

The V call is TRBV4-3, the J call TRBJ1-1, with D tentatively TRBD1 (5 bases). The V gene's germline CDR1 is LGHNA and CDR2 YSLEER. This CDR3 region has 13 residues. V lost 8 bases and J lost 1, with 11 bases in between. CDR3 nucleotides: TGCGCCAGCCGACCAGGGCAGAACACTGAAGCTTTCTTT. Its protein is CASRPGQNTEAFF.

In this sample, this clone turned up once. The rearrangement uses TRBV2 and TRBJ2-1; maybe TRBD2 (5 bases). The CDR3 covers 14 residues. Trimming stripped 6 bases from V and 3 bases from J, with 12 bases between. CDR1 is SNHLY, CDR2 FYNNEI, per germline. The CDR3 protein is CASSLRRDYNEQFF. The CDR3 DNA follows: TGTGCCAGCAGCCTACGCCGGGACTACAATGAGCAGTTCTTC.

The chain is built from TRBV11-2 and TRBJ2-4; D is possibly TRBD2 (6 bases). The CDR3 has 14 residues. V lost 5 bases, J lost 5 bases, and 13 bases lay in between. Looked up from germline, CDR1 is SGHAT and CDR2 is FQNNGV. The CDR3 bases are TGTGCCAGCAGCGGCGGAGGGTTAGAAAACATTCAGTACTTC. Amino acids: CASSGGGLENIQYF.

The V and J genes are TRBV5-6 and TRBJ2-3, with TRBD2 matching over 8 bases. J was trimmed by 2 bases and V by 6 bases; bases with no gene match: 11. This CDR3 comprises 16 residues. Per the germline V gene, CDR1 is SGHDT and CDR2 is YYEEEE. CDR3 sequence (DNA): TGTGCCAGCAAGTGGGGACTAGGGGGGGCCACAGATACGCAGTATTTT. It translates to CASKWGLGGATDTQYF.

The count of this clone is one. CDR3 residues: CASSVSRAPYNEQFF. The CDR3, as DNA: TGTGCCAGCAGCGTTTCGCGGGCGCCCTACAATGAGCAGTTCTTC. V and J are TRBV27 and TRBJ2-1, with D perhaps TRBD2 (5 bases). Germline values: CDR1 MNHEY, CDR2 SMNVEV (reference sequence). The V and J ends lost 6 bases and 2 bases respectively, with 14 bases between them. This CDR3 is 15 amino acids long.

This clone has a single count. The V call is TRBV7-2, the J call TRBJ2-1; D is uncertain. There are 10 residues in the CDR3. Trimming removed 6 bases at V and 7 bases at J, with 4 bases between. The V gene's germline CDR1 is SGHTA and CDR2 FQGNSA. The DNA of the CDR3 is TGTGCCAGCAGTATAAATGAGCAGTTCTTC. This codes for CASSINEQFF.

In its sample, this clone was seen once. The chain is built from TRBV11-2 and TRBJ1-5, with D maybe TRBD1 (5 bases). CDR1 and CDR2 (germline): SGHAT, FQNNGV. The germline V and J ends were trimmed by 5 bases and 4 bases, with 12 bases remaining between them. The CDR3 has 14 amino acids. CDR3 amino acids: CASSPRAGNQPQHF. In DNA form, the CDR3 reads TGTGCCAGCAGCCCCAGGGCGGGGAATCAGCCCCAGCATTTT. Together with reference TRBV11-2 and TRBJ1-5, the CDR3 gives the full variable domain: EAGVAQSPRYKIIEKRQSVAFWCNPISGHATLYWYQQILGQGPKLLIQFQNNGVVDDSQLPKDRFSAERLKGVDSTLKIQPAKLEDSAVYLCASSPRAGNQPQHFGDGTRLSIL.

CDR3 nucleotides: TGCAGCTCCACCGGGACAGGGGGGACAGATACGCAGTATTTT. It specifies CSSTGTGGTDTQYF. This sequence joins TRBV29-1 and TRBJ2-3; 11 nucleotides match TRBD1. The J segment lost 3 bases and the V segment lost 8 bases, leaving 7 bases of the junction unmatched. Germline CDR1 reads SQVTM; CDR2 reads ANQGSEA. The CDR3 has 14 amino acids.

The chain has TRBV5-1 and TRBJ2-7; 7 bases are shared with TRBD1. This CDR3 contains 15 residues. Germline CDR1 SGHRS, CDR2 YFSETQ. V trimming: 0 bases; J trimming: 2 bases; junction bases outside the gene matches: 5. The CDR3 is CASSLGGQVTYEQYF. In DNA form, the CDR3 reads TGCGCCAGCAGCTTGGGTGGACAGGTGACCTACGAGCAGTACTTC.

J is TRBJ2-7 and V is TRBV9; D not certain. V gave up 4 bases and J gave up 1 base, with 12 bases separating them. Germline V gene sequence: CDR1 SGDLS, CDR2 YYNGEE. CDR3 length: 14 residues. The CDR3: CASSPHRASYEQYF. CDR3 bases: TGTGCCAGCAGCCCCCACCGAGCTTCCTACGAGCAGTACTTC.

This chain connects TRBV7-9 to TRBJ2-3, with 12 bases that match TRBD2. Germline V gene lookup returns CDR1 SEHNR and CDR2 FQNEAQ (reference sequence). V shed 3 bases, J shed 5 bases, and the junction held 9 bases outside the gene matches. CDR3 size: 17 residues. The CDR3 region is CASSFYASGGAGDTQYF. CDR3 sequence (DNA): TGTGCCAGCAGCTTTTACGCTAGCGGGGGGGCAGGAGATACGCAGTATTTT.

J is TRBJ1-1 and V is TRBV5-1; 8 nucleotides agree with TRBD1. After removal of 7 bases from V and 1 base from J, the junction contained 6 bases not matched to a gene. Germline CDR1 reads SGHRS; CDR2 reads YFSETQ. CDR3 size: 14 residues. CDR3 sequence reads: CASVKDRENTEAFF. CDR3 nucleotide sequence: TGCGCCAGCGTTAAGGACAGGGAGAACACTGAAGCTTTCTTT.

The rearrangement joins TRBV19 to TRBJ2-3; tentative D call: TRBD1 (5 bases). The CDR3 length is 16 residues. The ends were cut back, 3 bases at V and 0 bases at J, with 13 bases in the middle. Germline CDR1 is LNHDA and CDR2 is SQIVND (reference sequence). The CDR3 region is CASSIRARASTDTQYF. The CDR3, as DNA: TGTGCCAGTAGTATCCGGGCCAGGGCAAGCACAGATACGCAGTATTTT.

This sequence joins TRBV29-1 and TRBJ1-2; TRBD1 matches 7 bases. CDR3 length: 13 residues. V trimming: 6 bases; J trimming: 4 bases; junction bases outside the gene matches: 8. Germline CDR1 SQVTM, CDR2 ANQGSEA. CDR3 bases: TGCAGCGTCCCGACAGGGTTAGGCTATGGCTACACCTTC. Amino acid sequence: CSVPTGLGYGYTF.

DNA for the CDR3: TGCGCCAGCAGCCAGGGACAGGGTAAGAACGAGCAGTACTTC. It is translated as CASSQGQGKNEQYF. This chain joins TRBV4-1 and TRBJ2-7, with TRBD1 matching 9 bases. Germline-derived CDR1 and CDR2 are MGHRA and YSYEKL. The CDR3 totals 14 residues. V was clipped by 3 bases and J by 5 bases; unmatched bases: 5.

This chain uses TRBV6-1 with TRBJ1-1; maybe TRBD1 (6 bases). V shed 4 bases and J shed 1 base, with 7 bases lying between them. Germline V gene data show CDR1 as MNHNS and CDR2 as SASEGT. CDR3 length equals 13 residues. The CDR3: CASSGTANTEAFF. The DNA of the CDR3 is TGTGCCAGCAGTGGGACAGCGAACACTGAAGCTTTCTTT.

The J gene is TRBJ2-7, the V gene TRBV7-3, with D perhaps TRBD2 (7 bases). The CDR3 is 15 amino acids. The V end lost 5 bases, the J end lost 3 bases, and 17 bases lay between the germline ends. Germline V gives CDR1 SGHTA, CDR2 FQGTGA. CDR3 sequence reads: CASSQRPGGYYEQYF. For the CDR3, the DNA is TGTGCCAGCAGCCAGCGGCCGGGGGGCTACTACGAGCAGTACTTC.

CDR3 sequence (DNA): TGTGCCAGCAGCTTACCGGGACTAAACAATGAGCAGTTCTTC. This codes for CASSLPGLNNEQFF. V is TRBV11-3 and J is TRBJ2-1, with TRBD2 matching over 7 bases. The CDR3 consists of 14 residues. Per germline, CDR1 SGHNT and CDR2 YENEEA. V gave up 2 bases and J gave up 5 bases; unmatched junction bases: 3.

This chain connects TRBV5-1 to TRBJ1-1; 8 bases are a match to TRBD1. Unmatched junction bases numbered 3, after V lost 4 bases and J lost 1 base. CDR3 length equals 14 residues. Germline V lookup: CDR1 SGHRS, CDR2 YFSETQ. The CDR3 sequence is CASSIGQGNTEAFF. The CDR3 DNA reads as TGCGCCAGCAGCATAGGACAGGGGAACACTGAAGCTTTCTTT.

This chain connects TRBV4-2 to TRBJ2-1; the D is unclear. Germline V CDR1 and CDR2: LGHNA, YNFKEQ. Between the trimmed V and J ends, which lost 0 bases and 5 bases, there was a span of 11 bases. The CDR3 extends over 15 amino acids. Here the CDR3 DNA reads TGTGCCAGCAGCCAAGATCCGGTCAGGAACAATGAGCAGTTCTTC. It is translated as CASSQDPVRNNEQFF.

CDR3 in DNA: TGTGCCAGCAGCACAGGGGTAGGGTACAATGAGCAGTTCTTC. Amino acid sequence: CASSTGVGYNEQFF. This chain joins TRBV5-6 and TRBJ2-1; 7 nucleotides line up with TRBD1. The CDR3 sequence is 14 residues long. The germline CDR1 and CDR2 sequences are SGHDT and YYEEEE. V was clipped by 4 bases and J by 4 bases; unmatched bases: 5.

The rearrangement joins TRBV6-5 to TRBJ1-4; 9 bases line up with TRBD1. Trimming removed 6 bases from V and 6 bases from J; junction bases left unmatched: 8. The CDR3 contains 15 residues. Germline CDR1 is MNHEY and CDR2 is SVGAGI. The CDR3 loop is CASSGMTGGDEKLFF. CDR3 in DNA: TGTGCCAGCAGCGGAATGACAGGGGGGGATGAAAAACTGTTTTTT.